Included here is one T cell receptor beta chain sequence, with context. This sample is part of a study of blood T cell repertoires in COVID-19. Study details: T cells, B-cell-depleted T cells, or PBMCs supplied cDNA or gDNA.

TCRdb's table, derived via immunoSEQ multiplex PCR, lists solely in-frame clones and lacks some. The top ten clones hold about 10% of a sample with about 280,000 clones, roughly 86% of them seen once. V lost 0 bases and J lost 2; bases outside the gene matches: 10. CDR3 length equals 17 residues. The germline gives CDR1 SGHTA, CDR2 FQGNSA. This receptor was taken from a man in his forties or fifties with active or convalescent COVID-19. The material sequenced was peripheral blood. The chain links TRBV7-2 to TRBJ2-7, with 7 bases aligning to TRBD2. The CDR3 nucleotides read TGTGCCAGCAGCTTAGCGCGCCCACTAGCGAGCACCTACGAGCAGTACTTC. Translation: CASSLARPLASTYEQYF.